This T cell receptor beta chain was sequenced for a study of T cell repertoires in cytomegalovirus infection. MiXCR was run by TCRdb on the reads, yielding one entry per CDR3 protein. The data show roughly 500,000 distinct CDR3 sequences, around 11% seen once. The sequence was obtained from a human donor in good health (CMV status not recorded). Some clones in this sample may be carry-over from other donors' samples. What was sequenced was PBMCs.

CDR3 DNA sequence: TGTGCCAGCACCTGGGAAGAGACCCAGTACTTC. Protein: CASTWEETQYF. The V and J genes are TRBV7-3 and TRBJ2-5; D unresolved. Germline V gene sequence: CDR1 SGHTA, CDR2 FQGTGA. The ends were cut back, 7 bases at V and 3 bases at J, with 6 bases in the middle. This CDR3 has 11 amino acids.